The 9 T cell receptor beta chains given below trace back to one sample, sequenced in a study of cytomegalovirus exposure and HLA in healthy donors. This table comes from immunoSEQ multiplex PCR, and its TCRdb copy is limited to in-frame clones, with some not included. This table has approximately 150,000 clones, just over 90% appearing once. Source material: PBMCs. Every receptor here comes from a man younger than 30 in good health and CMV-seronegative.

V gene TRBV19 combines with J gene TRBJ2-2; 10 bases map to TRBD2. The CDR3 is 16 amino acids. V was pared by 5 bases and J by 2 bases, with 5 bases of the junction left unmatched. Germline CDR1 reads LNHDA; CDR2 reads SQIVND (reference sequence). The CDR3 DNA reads TGTGCCAGTAGTGTAGGACTAGCGGACAACACCGGGGAGCTGTTTTTT. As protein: CASSVGLADNTGELFF.

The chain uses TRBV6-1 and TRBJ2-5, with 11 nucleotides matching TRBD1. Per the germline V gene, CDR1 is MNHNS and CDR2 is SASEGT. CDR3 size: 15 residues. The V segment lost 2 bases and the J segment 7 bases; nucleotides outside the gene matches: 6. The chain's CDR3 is CASSEPGQGAGTQYF. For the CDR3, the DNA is TGTGCCAGCAGTGAACCCGGACAGGGGGCAGGGACCCAGTACTTC.

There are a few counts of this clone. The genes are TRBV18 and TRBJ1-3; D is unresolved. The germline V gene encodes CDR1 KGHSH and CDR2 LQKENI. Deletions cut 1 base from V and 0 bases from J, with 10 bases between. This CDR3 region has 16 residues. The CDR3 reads CASSPQSVISGNTIYF. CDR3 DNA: TGTGCCAGCTCACCACAGTCGGTCATCTCTGGAAACACCATATATTTT.

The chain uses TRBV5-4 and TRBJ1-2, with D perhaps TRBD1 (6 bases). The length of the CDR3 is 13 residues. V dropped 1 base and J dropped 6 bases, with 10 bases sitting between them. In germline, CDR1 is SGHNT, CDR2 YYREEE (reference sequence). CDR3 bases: TGTGCCAGCAGCTTGAAACAGGGAAATGGCTACACCTTC. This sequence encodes CASSLKQGNGYTF.

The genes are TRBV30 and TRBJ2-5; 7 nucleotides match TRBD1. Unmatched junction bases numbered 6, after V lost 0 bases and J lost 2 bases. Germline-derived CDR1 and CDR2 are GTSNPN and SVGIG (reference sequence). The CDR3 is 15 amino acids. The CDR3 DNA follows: TGTGCCTGGAGTGTAATTGTCAGGGGGCAAGAGACCCAGTACTTC. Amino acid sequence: CAWSVIVRGQETQYF.

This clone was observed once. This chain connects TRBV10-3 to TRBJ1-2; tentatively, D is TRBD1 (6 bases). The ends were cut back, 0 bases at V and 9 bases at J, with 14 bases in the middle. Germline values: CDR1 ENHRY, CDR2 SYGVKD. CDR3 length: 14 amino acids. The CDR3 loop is CAISESDGQPSYTF. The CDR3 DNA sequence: TGTGCCATCAGTGAGTCGGACGGACAGCCGAGCTACACCTTC.

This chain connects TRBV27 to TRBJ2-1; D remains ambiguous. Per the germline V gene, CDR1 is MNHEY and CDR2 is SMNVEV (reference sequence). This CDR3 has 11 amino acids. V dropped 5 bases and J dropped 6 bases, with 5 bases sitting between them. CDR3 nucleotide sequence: TGTGCCAGCAGTGGCGGCAATGAGCAGTTCTTC. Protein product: CASSGGNEQFF.

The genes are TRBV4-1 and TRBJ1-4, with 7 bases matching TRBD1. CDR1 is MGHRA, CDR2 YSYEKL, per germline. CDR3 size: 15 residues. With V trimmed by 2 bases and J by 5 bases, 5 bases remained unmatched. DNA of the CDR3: TGCGCCAGCAGCCAAACGACAGGGCCCAATGAAAAACTGTTTTTT. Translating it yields CASSQTTGPNEKLFF.

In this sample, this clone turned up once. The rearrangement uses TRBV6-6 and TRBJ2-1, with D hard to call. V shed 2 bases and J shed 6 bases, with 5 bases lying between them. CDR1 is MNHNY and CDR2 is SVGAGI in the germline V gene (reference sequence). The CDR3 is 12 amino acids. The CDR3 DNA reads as TGTGCCAGCAGTTACGTCAGCAATGAGCAGTTCTTC. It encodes CASSYVSNEQFF.